The 8 T cell receptor beta chains presented below share a single source sample, sequenced in a study of T cells expressing NK-cell markers. From the 5' RACE reads, TCRdb lists one entry per CDR3 protein and no DNA. This sample's table has 400,000 to 550,000 distinct CDR3 sequences. The sequenced sample consisted of blood T cells: a sorted CD56 or NKG2C T cell subset, CD4+ or CD8+ T cells, or bulk PBMC T cells (not recorded which). These receptors were obtained from a woman aged 18 to 75 in good health.

The chain joins TRBV7-2 to TRBJ2-2; TCRdb returns TRBD1, unconfirmable since there is no DNA. This CDR3 contains 16 residues. The germline V gene encodes CDR1 SGHTA and CDR2 FQGNSA. The CDR3 protein is CASSTPLGPNTGELFF.

The gene calls are TRBV7-2 and TRBJ2-5; the TRBD1 assignment by TCRdb is unverifiable without DNA. The CDR3 extends over 13 amino acids. The germline gives CDR1 SGHTA, CDR2 FQGNSA. CDR3 residues: CASSSQGQETQYF.

The rearrangement joins TRBV13 to TRBJ2-5. This CDR3 is 11 amino acids long. CDR1 and CDR2 (germline): PRHDT, FYEKMQ (reference sequence). The CDR3 protein is CASSDQETQYF. The variable domain in full, with the rest retrieved from reference TRBV13 and TRBJ2-5, is AAGVIQSPRHLIKEKRETATLKCYPIPRHDTVYWYQQGPGQDPQFLISFYEKMQSDKGSIPDRFSAQQFSDYHSELNMSSLELGDSALYFCASSDQETQYFGPGTRLLVL.

This rearrangement joins TRBV7-8 to TRBJ2-1; absent DNA, TCRdb's TRBD2 call cannot be checked. Looked up from germline, CDR1 is SGHVS and CDR2 is FQNEAQ. The length of the CDR3 is 15 residues. CDR3 sequence: CASSQTSGSLNEQFF.

The chain is built from TRBV12-3 or TRBV12-4 and TRBJ2-3; the TRBD2 assignment by TCRdb is unverifiable without DNA. The CDR3 has 18 residues. The CDR3 sequence is CASSFPHGVAGPTDTQYF.

The V gene is TRBV20-1, the J gene TRBJ2-2; lacking DNA, the TRBD1 call made by TCRdb goes unchecked. Germline values: CDR1 DFQATT, CDR2 SNEGSKA (reference sequence). The CDR3 contains 14 residues. The CDR3 reads CSAKSSGATGELFF.

The chain uses TRBV19 and TRBJ1-5; TCRdb proposes TRBD1, but this gene call is untestable without DNA. Germline V gene lookup returns CDR1 LNHDA and CDR2 SQIVND (reference sequence). The CDR3 contains 13 residues. The CDR3 is CASSHQGGEPQHF.

V is TRBV11-2 and J is TRBJ2-5; TCRdb indicates TRBD1, and absent DNA this call remains unverified. There are 15 residues in the CDR3. Germline loops: CDR1 SGHAT, CDR2 FQNNGV. CDR3 sequence reads: CASSSRTGGAETQYF.